These 22 T cell receptor beta chains share one sample of origin, sequenced in a study of cytomegalovirus exposure and HLA in healthy donors. Researchers ran the PCR with 60 Vbeta and 13 Jbeta primers. The protocol was immunoSEQ multiplex PCR, while the TCRdb copy is restricted to in-frame clones and leaves out a portion. Among about 96,000 clones listed, roughly 74% were seen once. Source material: PBMCs. These TCRs come from a female donor in good health and CMV-seropositive.

The chain links TRBV5-1 to TRBJ1-1; TRBD1 matches 7 bases. This CDR3 spans 16 amino acids. Germline lookup yields CDR1 SGHRS and CDR2 YFSETQ. The trim removed 4 bases at V and 0 bases at J, leaving 9 bases unmatched. The DNA of the CDR3 is TGCGCCAGCAGCCCGGGACAGCAAATAATGAACACTGAAGCTTTCTTT. Translation gives CASSPGQQIMNTEAFF. Together with reference TRBV5-1 and TRBJ1-1, the CDR3 gives the full variable domain: KAGVTQTPRYLIKTRGQQVTLSCSPISGHRSVSWYQQTPGQGLQFLFEYFSETQRNKGNFPGRFSGRQFSNSRSEMNVSTLELGDSALYLCASSPGQQIMNTEAFFGQGTRLTVV.

The V and J genes are TRBV30 and TRBJ1-1; D is perhaps TRBD1 (5 bases). Germline V gene data show CDR1 as GTSNPN and CDR2 as SVGIG (reference sequence). V lost 3 bases, J lost 1 base, and 12 bases lay in between. The CDR3 totals 14 residues. CDR3 loop: CAWSQGLTNTEAFF. The CDR3 DNA reads as TGTGCCTGGAGCCAGGGACTTACGAACACTGAAGCTTTCTTT.

The CDR3 loop reads CASSLAGPQNTEAFF. DNA for the CDR3: TGTGCCAGCAGCTTAGCGGGGCCCCAGAACACTGAAGCTTTCTTT. The rearrangement links TRBV7-8 to TRBJ1-1, with D perhaps TRBD1 (5 bases). V gave up 0 bases and J gave up 1 base, with 9 bases separating them. The germline gives CDR1 SGHVS, CDR2 FQNEAQ. The CDR3 consists of 15 residues.

The chain joins TRBV7-8 to TRBJ2-3; 10 bases line up with TRBD1. The CDR3 covers 14 residues. Trimming cost V 5 bases and J 5 bases; bases outside gene matches: 4. Germline V gene lookup returns CDR1 SGHVS and CDR2 FQNEAQ. CDR3 sequence: CASSSRDRGDTQYF. In nucleotides, the CDR3 is TGTGCCAGCAGCAGCCGGGACAGGGGAGATACGCAGTATTTT.

This chain joins TRBV28 and TRBJ1-1; possibly TRBD1 for D (5 bases). The CDR3 totals 14 residues. Trimming stripped 2 bases from V and 9 bases from J, with 16 bases between. Germline loops: CDR1 MDHEN, CDR2 SYDVKM. This CDR3 reads CASSLILGDWKAFF. The CDR3 DNA sequence: TGTGCCAGCAGTTTAATCTTGGGGGACTGGAAAGCTTTCTTT.

This clone has only a few counts. This chain uses TRBV28 with TRBJ1-1; no definite D call. CDR3 size: 12 residues. Germline loops: CDR1 MDHEN, CDR2 SYDVKM. Trimming cost V 5 bases and J 1 base, with 5 bases left between them. The CDR3 spells CASSVQNTEAFF. The CDR3 nucleotides read TGTGCCAGCAGTGTACAGAACACTGAAGCTTTCTTT.

The chain has TRBV7-6 and TRBJ2-7; TRBD1 aligns across 8 bases. CDR1 and CDR2 (germline): SGHVS, FNYEAQ. The junction had 8 bases not matched to a gene; V was cut back by 4 bases and J by 0 bases. The CDR3 is 16 residues long. CDR3 amino acids: CASSSIDRGASYEQYF. The CDR3 DNA sequence: TGTGCCAGCAGCTCTATAGACAGGGGCGCCTCCTACGAGCAGTACTTC.

V usage is TRBV5-1 and J usage is TRBJ2-5; D perhaps matches TRBD1 (5 bases). This CDR3 comprises 15 residues. The ends were cut back, 0 bases at V and 4 bases at J, with 13 bases in the middle. The germline CDR1 and CDR2 sequences are SGHRS and YFSETQ. CDR3 coding DNA: TGCGCCAGCAGCTTGGGACAGTTGGGGCGAGAGACCCAGTACTTC. Amino acid sequence: CASSLGQLGRETQYF.

The chain links TRBV29-1 to TRBJ1-5, with TRBD1 as a possible D gene (5 bases). CDR1 and CDR2 from the germline V gene are SQVTM and ANQGSEA. V lost 4 bases to trimming and J lost 7 bases, with 17 bases between them. This CDR3 region has 14 residues. In nucleotides, the CDR3 is TGCAGCGTTGGGGGTAGGGGTCTGGGGCAGCCCCAGCATTTT. Its protein product is CSVGGRGLGQPQHF.

The gene calls are TRBV7-2 and TRBJ1-3; 9 positions match TRBD1. Germline trimming cut 5 bases from V and 2 bases from J; bases unmatched to any gene: 7. Per germline, CDR1 SGHTA and CDR2 FQGNSA. The CDR3 consists of 16 residues. CDR3 in amino acids: CASSPGQGTPGNTIYF. The CDR3 DNA follows: TGTGCCAGCAGCCCGGGACAGGGTACCCCTGGAAACACCATATATTTT.

This chain joins TRBV6-1 and TRBJ1-4; TRBD1 matches at 8 bases. Trimming took 6 bases from V and 3 from J; bases not matched to a gene: 3. CDR1 MNHNS and CDR2 SASEGT come from the germline V gene. This CDR3 comprises 14 residues. In nucleotides, the CDR3 is TGTGCCAGCAGCCAGGGGGCAGCTAATGAAAAACTGTTTTTT. Translating gives CASSQGAANEKLFF.

This clone was counted once. V usage is TRBV10-3 and J usage is TRBJ1-6; 8 bases match TRBD1. There are 13 residues in the CDR3. The V segment lost 7 bases and the J segment 9 bases; nucleotides outside the gene matches: 5. Germline lookup yields CDR1 ENHRY and CDR2 SYGVKD. CDR3 in DNA: TGTGCCATCACGGCAGGGGGCACTTCACCCCTCCACTTT. It codes for CAITAGGTSPLHF.

This sequence joins TRBV5-1 and TRBJ1-3; D is ambiguous. Germline V CDR1 and CDR2: SGHRS, YFSETQ. The CDR3 sequence is 15 residues long. Trimming took off 1 base at V and 0 bases at J, with 8 bases between the two ends. Written as DNA, the CDR3 is TGCGCCAGCAGCTTGAACAGCGGCTCTGGAAACACCATATATTTT. Protein: CASSLNSGSGNTIYF.

The chain uses TRBV14 and TRBJ2-3; D gene uncertain. CDR3 size: 14 residues. Germline V lookup: CDR1 SGHDN, CDR2 FVKESK. V was cut by 1 base and J by 4 bases, with 9 bases left in between. The CDR3 DNA reads as TGTGCCAGCAGCCAAGTCTTCAGGCCAGATACGCAGTATTTT. This codes for CASSQVFRPDTQYF.

The rearrangement links TRBV10-1 to TRBJ2-7, with 7 bases fitting TRBD1. Germline loops: CDR1 WNHNN, CDR2 SYGVQD (reference sequence). This CDR3 contains 16 residues. Trimming cost V 5 bases and J 0 bases; bases outside gene matches: 10. The CDR3 DNA sequence: TGCGCCAGCAGTACCTACAGGGGTCGAAGCTCCTACGAGCAGTACTTC. Amino acids: CASSTYRGRSSYEQYF.

The V call is TRBV5-6, the J call TRBJ2-7; 7 nucleotides align to TRBD2. CDR3 length: 16 residues. V gave up 4 bases and J gave up 1 base; unmatched junction bases: 11. Germline V gives CDR1 SGHDT, CDR2 YYEEEE. CDR3 sequence (DNA): TGTGCCAGCAGCCTGGGTTGGGGAGGGGCTTCCTACGAGCAGTACTTC. Protein sequence: CASSLGWGGASYEQYF.

The rearrangement links TRBV10-3 to TRBJ2-1; TRBD1 agrees at 9 bases. Unmatched junction bases numbered 9, after V lost 6 bases and J lost 9 bases. Per the germline V gene, CDR1 is ENHRY and CDR2 is SYGVKD. The CDR3 is 14 residues long. CDR3 amino acids: CAIRSGQGGSEQFF. DNA for the CDR3: TGTGCCATCAGATCGGGACAGGGAGGGAGTGAGCAGTTCTTC.

The J gene is TRBJ1-4, the V gene TRBV7-9, with 7 bases that match TRBD1. Looked up from germline, CDR1 is SEHNR and CDR2 is FQNEAQ (reference sequence). Germline trimming cut 4 bases from V and 8 bases from J; bases unmatched to any gene: 10. The CDR3 spans 15 residues. CDR3 loop: CASSSWTGPYEKLFF. As DNA, the CDR3 is TGTGCCAGCAGCTCGTGGACAGGACCTTACGAAAAACTGTTTTTT. Variable domain in full (rest from reference TRBV7-9 and TRBJ1-4): DTGVSQNPRHKITKRGQNVTFRCDPISEHNRLYWYRQTLGQGPEFLTYFQNEAQLEKSRLLSDRFSAERPKGSFSTLEIQRTEQGDSAMYLCASSSWTGPYEKLFFGSGTQLSVL.

As DNA, the CDR3 is TGTGCCATCAGCCATGGGAGCTATGGCTACACCTTC. Amino acid sequence: CAISHGSYGYTF. This chain links TRBV10-3 with TRBJ1-2; D remains unclear. The CDR3 runs to 12 residues. V was clipped by 6 bases and J by 4 bases, with 9 bases between them. Germline assignment: CDR1 ENHRY and CDR2 SYGVKD.

V gene TRBV6-1 combines with J gene TRBJ2-7, with TRBD1 identical over 9 bases. Losses at the gene ends were 7 bases for V and 1 base for J; bases not matched to a gene: 8. Germline CDR1 MNHNS, CDR2 SASEGT. The CDR3 sequence is 15 residues long. The CDR3 coding sequence is TGTGCCAGCACCTTAGATGGGACAGGGTCCTACGAGCAGTACTTC. Translating gives CASTLDGTGSYEQYF.

The J gene is TRBJ1-1, the V gene TRBV29-1; 9 bases line up with TRBD1. The CDR3 runs 14 residues. Germline V CDR1 and CDR2: SQVTM, ANQGSEA. Germline trimming cut 0 bases from V and 8 bases from J; bases unmatched to any gene: 7. CDR3 in amino acids: CSVEDTGGSSEAFF. Written as DNA, the CDR3 is TGCAGCGTTGAAGACACAGGGGGCTCGTCGGAAGCTTTCTTT.

The rearrangement joins TRBV29-1 to TRBJ1-5, with TRBD1 matching 9 bases. Germline V gene sequence: CDR1 SQVTM, CDR2 ANQGSEA. J was trimmed by 7 bases and V by 5 bases; bases with no gene match: 9. This CDR3 is 14 amino acids long. The CDR3 nucleotides read TGCAGCGTTTCCACAGGGGGCTGGGGGCAGCCCCAGCATTTT. Residues: CSVSTGGWGQPQHF.